Below are 10 T cell receptor beta chains sequenced from a single sample in a study of patients and donors after allogeneic stem cell transplantation. TCRdb reanalysed the RT-PCR reads using MiXCR and keeps one entry per CDR3 protein. This repertoire shows about 200,000 distinct CDR3 sequences, around two fifths found once; its top ten account for about 33%. The sample was blood, either unsorted or a sorted T cell fraction (not recorded which). The receptors were gathered from a human donor who was either an allogeneic HSCT recipient or a stem cell or donor lymphocyte infusion donor (not recorded which). It is not recorded whose cells these are; they may come from a transplant donor.

J is TRBJ2-4 and V is TRBV20-1; 12 bases match TRBD2. Germline V gene sequence: CDR1 DFQATT, CDR2 SNEGSKA (reference sequence). Trimming removed 5 bases from V and 4 bases from J; junction bases left unmatched: 6. This CDR3 region has 15 residues. The CDR3 spells CSAARTSGEKNIQYF. CDR3 nucleotide sequence: TGCAGTGCTGCTAGGACTAGCGGGGAAAAAAACATTCAGTACTTC.

This clonotype has just a few counts. The V gene is TRBV6-4, the J gene TRBJ2-1, with 9 bases that match TRBD2. CDR1 and CDR2 (germline): MRHNA, SNTAGT. The CDR3 consists of 14 residues. J gave up 9 bases and V 4 bases, and 7 bases lay outside the gene matches. The CDR3 coding sequence is TGTGCCAGCAGTGCAATAGCGGGAGTTAGTGAGCAGTTCTTC. Its protein product is CASSAIAGVSEQFF.

In this sample, this clonotype turned up a few times. This chain joins TRBV18 and TRBJ2-1; D might be TRBD1 (5 bases). Trimming stripped 3 bases from V and 8 bases from J, with 17 bases between. CDR3 length: 15 amino acids. Germline V lookup: CDR1 KGHSH, CDR2 LQKENI. DNA of the CDR3: TGTGCCAGCTCACCGGTGAAAAGGGGCCAGTATGAGCAGTTCTTC. Residues: CASSPVKRGQYEQFF.

The chain uses TRBV5-1 and TRBJ1-1, with D possibly matching TRBD1 (5 bases). Germline values: CDR1 SGHRS, CDR2 YFSETQ. This CDR3 is 16 amino acids long. The V gene lost 0 bases and the J gene lost 2 bases, with 14 bases spanning the gap. The CDR3 nucleotides are TGCGCCAGCAGCTTGGCCGGGACTCTTGTCAACACTGAAGCTTTCTTT. Its translation: CASSLAGTLVNTEAFF.

There are a few counts of this clonotype. The chain links TRBV5-1 to TRBJ1-2; 7 bases fit TRBD1. The V gene's germline CDR1 is SGHRS and CDR2 YFSETQ. J gave up 8 bases and V 4 bases, and 8 bases lay outside the gene matches. This CDR3 region has 13 residues. The CDR3 DNA is TGCGCCAGCAGCGAGACAGGGTTAGGAGGCTACACCTTC. It encodes CASSETGLGGYTF.

This clonotype was recorded at least ten times. This chain joins TRBV7-8 and TRBJ1-5; possibly TRBD1 for D (6 bases). This CDR3 is built from 15 residues. V was shortened by 1 base and J by 4 bases, with 11 bases between the two germline ends. In germline, CDR1 is SGHVS, CDR2 FQNEAQ. The DNA of the CDR3 is TGTGCCAGCAGCTTAGTCAGGGGACTTAATCAGCCCCAGCATTTT. Translated, it gives CASSLVRGLNQPQHF.

The chain recombines TRBV6-5 with TRBJ1-5; 8 bases line up with TRBD1. CDR3 size: 15 residues. The germline CDR1 and CDR2 sequences are MNHEY and SVGAGI. V lost 6 bases and J lost 0; bases outside the gene matches: 4. CDR3 nucleotides: TGTGCCAGCAGGTGGACAGGGAGTAGCAATCAGCCCCAGCATTTT. It encodes CASRWTGSSNQPQHF.

J is TRBJ1-2 and V is TRBV4-2, with 7 bases lining up with TRBD1. The CDR3 has 15 amino acids. The V and J ends lost 4 bases and 3 bases, in that order; junction bases with no gene match: 8. Germline CDR1 is LGHNA and CDR2 is YNFKEQ. The CDR3 region has the DNA TGTGCCAGCAGCCTTCGACAGGGATCTGACTATGGCTACACCTTC. This encodes CASSLRQGSDYGYTF.

This clonotype was seen only a few times. The chain links TRBV27 to TRBJ1-1, with TRBD1 matching 10 bases. CDR1 MNHEY and CDR2 SMNVEV come from the germline V gene (reference sequence). V trimming: 5 bases; J trimming: 0 bases; junction bases outside the gene matches: 6. CDR3 length: 16 residues. CDR3 sequence reads: CASSPRDRGLNTEAFF. CDR3 DNA sequence: TGTGCCAGCAGTCCGCGGGACAGGGGACTGAACACTGAAGCTTTCTTT.

The chain recombines TRBV10-3 with TRBJ1-6; 7 bases agree with TRBD1. CDR1 is ENHRY, CDR2 SYGVKD, per germline. With V trimmed by 2 bases and J by 7 bases, 5 bases remained unmatched. The CDR3 consists of 15 residues. The CDR3 reads CAISERDSQNSPLHF. In DNA form, the CDR3 reads TGTGCCATCAGTGAGCGGGACAGCCAAAATTCACCCCTCCACTTT.